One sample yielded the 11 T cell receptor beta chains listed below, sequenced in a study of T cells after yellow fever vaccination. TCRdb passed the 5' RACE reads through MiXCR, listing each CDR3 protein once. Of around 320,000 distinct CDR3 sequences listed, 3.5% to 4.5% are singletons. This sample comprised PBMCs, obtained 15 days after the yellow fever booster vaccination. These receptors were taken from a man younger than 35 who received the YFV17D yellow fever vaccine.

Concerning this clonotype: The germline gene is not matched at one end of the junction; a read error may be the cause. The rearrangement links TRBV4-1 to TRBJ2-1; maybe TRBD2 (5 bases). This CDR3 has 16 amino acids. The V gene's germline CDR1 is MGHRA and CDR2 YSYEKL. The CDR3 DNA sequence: TGCGCCAGCCGCCATTCGAGAGGGAGCTCCTACAATGAGCAGTTCTTC. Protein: CASRHSRGSSYNEQFF.

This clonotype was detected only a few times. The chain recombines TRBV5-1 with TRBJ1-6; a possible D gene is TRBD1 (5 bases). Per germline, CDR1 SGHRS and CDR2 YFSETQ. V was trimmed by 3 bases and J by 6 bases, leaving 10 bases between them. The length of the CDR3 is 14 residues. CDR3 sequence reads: CASSSGAFNSPLHF. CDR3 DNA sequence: TGCGCCAGCAGCTCCGGGGCCTTTAATTCACCCCTCCACTTT.

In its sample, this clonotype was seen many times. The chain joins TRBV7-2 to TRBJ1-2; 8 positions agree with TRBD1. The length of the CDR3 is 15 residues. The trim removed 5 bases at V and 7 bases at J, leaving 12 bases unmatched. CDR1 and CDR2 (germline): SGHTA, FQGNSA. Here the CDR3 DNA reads TGTGCCAGCAGCCCCGACAGGGGAGCGGGCGCTGGCTACACCTTC. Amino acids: CASSPDRGAGAGYTF.

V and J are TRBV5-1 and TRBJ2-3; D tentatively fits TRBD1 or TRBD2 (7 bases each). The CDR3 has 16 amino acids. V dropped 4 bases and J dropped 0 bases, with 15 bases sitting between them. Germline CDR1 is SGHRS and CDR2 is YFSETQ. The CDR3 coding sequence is TGCGCCAGCAGCCAGGGGGGGGCCACTAGCACAGATACGCAGTATTTT. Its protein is CASSQGGATSTDTQYF.

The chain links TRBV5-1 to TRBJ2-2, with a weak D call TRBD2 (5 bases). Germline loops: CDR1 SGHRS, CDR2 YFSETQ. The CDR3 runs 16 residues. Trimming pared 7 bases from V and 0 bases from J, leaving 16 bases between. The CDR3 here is CASETREGANTGELFF. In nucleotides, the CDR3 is TGCGCCAGCGAGACCCGCGAGGGCGCGAACACCGGGGAGCTGTTTTTT. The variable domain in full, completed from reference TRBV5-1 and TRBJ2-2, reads KAGVTQTPRYLIKTRGQQVTLSCSPISGHRSVSWYQQTPGQGLQFLFEYFSETQRNKGNFPGRFSGRQFSNSRSEMNVSTLELGDSALYLCASETREGANTGELFFGEGSRLTVL.

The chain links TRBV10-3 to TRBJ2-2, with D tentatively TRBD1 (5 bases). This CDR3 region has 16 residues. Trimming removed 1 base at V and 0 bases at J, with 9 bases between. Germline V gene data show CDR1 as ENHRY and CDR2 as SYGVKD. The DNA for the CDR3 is TGTGCCATCAGTGAGTTTAGGGGTGCGAACACCGGGGAGCTGTTTTTT. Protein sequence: CAISEFRGANTGELFF.

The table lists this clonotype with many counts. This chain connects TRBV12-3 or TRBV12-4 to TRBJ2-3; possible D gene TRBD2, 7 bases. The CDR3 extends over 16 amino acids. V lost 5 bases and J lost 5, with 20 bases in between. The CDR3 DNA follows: TGTGCCAGCAGTCCCACTGGGGGGGGGGCCCAAGATACGCAGTATTTT. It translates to CASSPTGGGAQDTQYF.

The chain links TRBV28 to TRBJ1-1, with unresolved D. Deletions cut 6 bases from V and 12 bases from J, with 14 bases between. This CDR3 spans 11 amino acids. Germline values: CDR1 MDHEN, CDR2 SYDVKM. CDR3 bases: TGTGCCAGCAGCTTAAGTTGGGTGACTTTCTTT. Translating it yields CASSLSWVTFF.

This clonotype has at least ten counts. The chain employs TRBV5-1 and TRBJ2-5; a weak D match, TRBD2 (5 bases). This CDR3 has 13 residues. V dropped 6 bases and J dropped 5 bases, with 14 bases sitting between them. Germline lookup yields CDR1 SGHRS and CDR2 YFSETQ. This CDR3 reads CASNPGIGETQYF. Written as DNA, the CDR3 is TGCGCCAGCAACCCCGGGATTGGTGAGACCCAGTACTTC.

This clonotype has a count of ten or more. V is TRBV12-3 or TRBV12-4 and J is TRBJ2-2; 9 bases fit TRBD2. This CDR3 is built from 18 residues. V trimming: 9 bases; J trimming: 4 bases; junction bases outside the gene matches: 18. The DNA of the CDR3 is TGTGCCAGTACCTTGAGGCTAGCGGGGAGACGGAGCACCGGGGAGCTGTTTTTT. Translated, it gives CASTLRLAGRRSTGELFF.

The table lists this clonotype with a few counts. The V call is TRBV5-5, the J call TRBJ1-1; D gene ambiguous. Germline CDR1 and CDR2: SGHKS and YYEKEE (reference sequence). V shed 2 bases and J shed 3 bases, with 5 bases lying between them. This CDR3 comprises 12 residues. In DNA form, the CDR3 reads TGTGCCAGCAGCTTACTACACACTGAAGCTTTCTTT. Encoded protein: CASSLLHTEAFF.